These T cell receptor beta chains were read from a single sample in a study of cytomegalovirus exposure and HLA in healthy donors. The method was immunoSEQ multiplex PCR; TCRdb's version includes in-frame clones alone and lacks a portion of them. The sample holds about 92,000 clones; about two thirds are singletons and the top ten take under 3%. Sequenced sample: PBMCs. These receptors were collected from a middle-aged man in good health and CMV-seronegative. The CDR3 runs from the conserved cysteine through the conserved F or W. D genes are given only for firm matches. Rows give clone size only sometimes, using once, few, many, or a class for an expanded clone.

TRBD1	TRBJ2-4	TRBV4-1	NA	CASSQDSLKQGAKNIQYF	TGCGCCAGCAGCCAAGATTCCCTAAAACAGGGGGCCAAAAACATTCAGTACTTC
NA	TRBJ1-4	TRBV5-4	NA	CASSPQGPNEKLFF	TGTGCCAGCAGCCCTCAGGGTCCTAATGAAAAACTGTTTTTT
NA	TRBJ1-2	TRBV9	NA	CASSVARGDLNYGYTF	TGTGCCAGCAGCGTAGCTCGGGGGGACCTAAACTATGGCTACACCTTC
NA	TRBJ2-1	TRBV6-1	NA	CASGGDTNEQFF	TGTGCCAGCGGGGGGGACACCAATGAGCAGTTCTTC
NA	TRBJ2-3	TRBV7-2	once	CASSIRTENTQYF	TGTGCCAGCAGCATTCGGACAGAAAATACGCAGTATTTT
TRBD1	TRBJ1-4	TRBV19	NA	CASSISRGDEKLFF	TGTGCCAGTAGTATCTCCAGGGGGGATGAAAAACTGTTTTTT
NA	TRBJ1-2	TRBV28	NA	CASSFRGYGYTF	TGTGCCAGCAGTTTTCGGGGCTATGGCTACACCTTC
TRBD2	TRBJ2-2	TRBV5-6	NA	CASSSTPGLAGDTGELFF	TGTGCCAGCAGCTCCACCCCTGGACTAGCGGGGGATACCGGGGAGCTGTTTTTT
NA	TRBJ2-2	TRBV7-2	NA	CASSLAAGTGELFF	TGTGCCAGCAGCTTAGCGGCAGGGACCGGGGAGCTGTTTTTT
NA	TRBJ2-3	TRBV7-2	NA	CASSSGGAGWTDTQYF	TGTGCCAGCAGCTCCGGGGGAGCAGGCTGGACAGATACGCAGTATTTT
TRBD1	TRBJ1-6	TRBV18	NA	CASSPDRGSSPLHF	TGTGCCAGCTCACCGGACAGGGGATCTTCACCCCTCCACTTT
TRBD2	TRBJ2-1	TRBV6-5	NA	CASSGGPYNEQFF	TGTGCCAGCTCGGGGGGGCCCTACAATGAGCAGTTCTTC
TRBD2	TRBJ2-3	TRBV7-8	NA	CASSPREGFSTDTQYF	TGTGCCAGCAGCCCCCGGGAGGGCTTTAGCACAGATACGCAGTATTTT
NA	TRBJ2-2	TRBV28	NA	CAIPDRNTGELFF	TGTGCCATTCCGGACAGGAACACCGGGGAGCTGTTTTTT
NA	TRBJ2-3	TRBV7-9	NA	CASRGGSTSTDTQYF	TGTGCCAGCAGGGGCGGGTCTACTAGCACAGATACGCAGTATTTT
NA	TRBJ2-1	TRBV5-1	NA	CASSLGSSSTYNEQFF	TGCGCCAGCAGCTTGGGATCCAGTAGCACCTACAATGAGCAGTTCTTC
NA	TRBJ1-1	TRBV25-1	few	CASSDDRLLNTEAFF	TGTGCCAGCAGTGATGACAGACTCCTGAACACTGAAGCTTTCTTT
NA	TRBJ1-4	TRBV29-1	once	CSVSAGGEKLFF	TGCAGCGTTTCAGCGGGAGGAGAAAAACTGTTTTTT
TRBD1	TRBJ1-2	TRBV5-1	NA	CASSSVTGPNYGYTF	TGCGCCAGCAGCTCCGTGACAGGGCCTAACTATGGCTACACCTTC
TRBD1	TRBJ2-3	TRBV6-1	NA	CASSEPPTGNPDTQYF	TGTGCCAGCAGTGAACCCCCGACAGGGAACCCAGATACACAGTATTTT
TRBD1	TRBJ2-5	TRBV18	NA	CASSPDRAVLETQYF	TGTGCCAGCTCACCCGACAGGGCAGTTTTAGAGACCCAGTACTTC